This TCR beta chain was sequenced during a study of blood T cell repertoires in COVID-19. Study-level information: The origin of the acute and convalescent COVID-19 samples was the United States, Italy and Spain. PBMCs, B-cell-depleted T cells, or T cells were the source of the cDNA or gDNA that made up the material.

Sequenced by immunoSEQ multiplex PCR; TCRdb stores in-frame clones only, minus some. The data hold around 190,000 clones, with about four fifths observed a single time. J lost 2 bases, V lost 5 bases, and 10 bases had no gene match. Germline loops: CDR1 KGHSH, CDR2 LQKENI. The CDR3 sequence is 16 residues long. The sample comprised peripheral blood. The genes are TRBV18 and TRBJ1-2; 8 bases fit TRBD1. The sequence came from a human donor in a cohort sampled during active COVID-19. The CDR3 here is CASSSLDRGGNYGYTF. In DNA form, the CDR3 reads TGTGCCAGCTCATCTCTCGACAGGGGTGGAAACTATGGCTACACCTTC.